These T cell receptor beta chains were read from a single sample in a study of breast tumors, draining lymph nodes, adjacent tissues. TCRdb analysed the multiplex PCR reads with MiXCR anew, one entry per CDR3 protein. The table has fewer than 300,000 distinct CDR3 sequences, approximately 31% seen once. Material for sequencing was axillary lymph node tissue. These receptor sequences come from a female donor with breast cancer. Some clones in this sample may be carry-over from other donors' samples. The CDR3 runs from the conserved cysteine through the conserved F or W. A D gene is named only where the DNA matches it firmly. Size is omitted from some rows. Given values are once, few, many or a class for expanded clones.

d_call clone_size j_call v_call cdr3_nt cdr3_aa
NA many TRBJ1-3 TRBV9 TGTGCCAGCAGCGTAGCTCCGGGGGCACGGGATAACACCATATATTTT CASSVAPGARDNTIYF
TRBD2 many TRBJ2-5 TRBV9 TGTGCCAGCAATACCGGGACTAGCGCAGAGACCCAGTCCTTC CASNTGTSAETQSF
NA many TRBJ2-7 TRBV7-9 TGTGCCAGCAGCACAGGCCGAGCCTACGAGCAGTACTTC CASSTGRAYEQYF
NA many TRBJ2-3 TRBV6-5 TGTGCCAGCAGTTACAGGGCTACAAACACAGATACGCAGTATTTT CASSYRATNTDTQYF
NA NA TRBJ1-1 TRBV20-1 TGCAGTGCTAGAGATGGGATAAGGTTGGACACTGAAGCTTTCTTT CSARDGIRLDTEAFF
TRBD1 NA TRBJ2-7 TRBV5-1 TGCGCCAGCAACCCGGGACAGGGAGCCTACGAGCAGTACTTC CASNPGQGAYEQYF
NA many TRBJ2-1 TRBV20-1 TGCAGTGCTAGTGCCTTTCCCCTAGGGGGAGGCCTCAATGAGCAGTTCTTC CSASAFPLGGGLNEQFF
TRBD1 NA TRBJ2-1 TRBV29-1 TGCAGCACCTTGCGGCAGGGGGTGCACAATGAGCAGTTCTTC CSTLRQGVHNEQFF
NA many TRBJ1-5 TRBV10-2 TGCGCCAGCCGGAGGACGGATAGCAATCAGCCCCAGCATTTT CASRRTDSNQPQHF
TRBD2 many TRBJ2-7 TRBV28 TGTGCCAGCAGTACTAGCGGGAGAAGATCCGAGCAGTACTTC CASSTSGRRSEQYF
NA many TRBJ2-5 TRBV30 TGTGCCTGCGGAGGATGGGCCCAAGAGACCCAGTACTTC CACGGWAQETQYF
NA many TRBJ2-7 TRBV30 TGTGCCTGGAGTGAGGGAGTAGGTGGGGCTGCGCAGTACTTC CAWSEGVGGAAQYF
NA once TRBJ2-2 TRBV11-2 TGTGCCGGCGCTAAGGGGAGCGCGAACGCCGGGGAGCTGTTTTTT CAGAKGSANAGELFF
NA many TRBJ2-5 TRBV5-5 TGTGCCAGCAGTGGGGGCTACTCCTCCAGAGAAACCCAGTACTTC CASSGGYSSRETQYF
NA many TRBJ2-5 TRBV30 TGTGCCTGGAGTGTACAAAGACAAGAGACCCAGTACTTC CAWSVQRQETQYF
NA many TRBJ2-1 TRBV7-2 TGTGCCAGCAGCTTAGAGAGAGCGCCCAATGAGCAGTTCTTC CASSLERAPNEQFF
NA many TRBJ2-7 TRBV25-1 TGTGCCAGCAGTGAATTCGGCCAGGCCGAGCAGTACTTC CASSEFGQAEQYF
NA many TRBJ1-5 TRBV11-3 TGTGCCAGCATCTCAGGGACACATAATCAGCCCCAGCATTTT CASISGTHNQPQHF
TRBD2 NA TRBJ2-3 TRBV19 TGTGCCAGTAGCCCACTAGCGGGGAGCACAGATACGCAGTATTTT CASSPLAGSTDTQYF
NA NA TRBJ1-1 TRBV20-1 TGCAGTGCTAGACCCCTCGACAGCTTTGAAGCTTTCTTT CSARPLDSFEAFF
NA many TRBJ1-5 TRBV5-1 TGCGCCAGCAGCTTGGACGCTCGGGGTAGCAATCAGCCCCAGCATTTT CASSLDARGSNQPQHF
NA many TRBJ2-7 TRBV13 TGTGCCAGCTCTACAGGGATGTCCTACGAGCAGTACTTC CASSTGMSYEQYF
NA many TRBJ2-7 TRBV10-3 TGTGCCATCAGTGAGTCTTTACTAAGGGGGGGCGAGCAGTACTTC CAISESLLRGGEQYF
TRBD2 few TRBJ2-7 TRBV6-2/TRBV6-3 TGTGCCAGCAGTTACCCCAATATCACTAGCGGGATTTCCTACGAGCAGTACTTC CASSYPNITSGISYEQYF
NA NA TRBJ1-1 TRBV5-5 TGTGCCAGCAGCTTGGGTCTTTCTCGGGAAGCTTTCTTT CASSLGLSREAFF
TRBD1 NA TRBJ1-1 TRBV12-5 TGTGCTAGTGGTTTGAAGAGGGGGCCGTCTTACACTGAAGCTTTCTTT CASGLKRGPSYTEAFF
NA NA TRBJ2-3 TRBV3-1 TGTGCCAGCAGCCCGAACGGCGGGAACCCTAGCACAGATACGCAGTATTTT CASSPNGGNPSTDTQYF
TRBD2 many TRBJ2-2 TRBV30 TGTGCCTGGAGTGTACTCGGGAGGCTGAACACCGGGGAGCTGTTTTTT CAWSVLGRLNTGELFF
NA NA TRBJ2-7 TRBV24-1 TGTGCCTCCAGCTCCGACTCTCTCTCGGAGCAGTACTTC CASSSDSLSEQYF
NA many TRBJ2-2 TRBV7-3 TGTGCCAGCAGCCTAACTAGCTCCGGGGAGCTGTTTTTT CASSLTSSGELFF
TRBD2 many TRBJ2-1 TRBV2 TGTGCCAGCACTTACCGGGAGGGCCCGGGGAATGAGCAGTTCTTC CASTYREGPGNEQFF
NA many TRBJ2-6 TRBV2 TGTGCCAGCAGGGTCCTCTCTGGGGCCAACGTCCTGACTTTC CASRVLSGANVLTF
TRBD1 many TRBJ1-4 TRBV5-6 TGTGCCAGCAGCTTCCGGACAGGGGGGGGTGAAAAACTGTTTTTT CASSFRTGGGEKLFF
NA many TRBJ2-7 TRBV12-3/TRBV12-4 TGTGCCAGCAGTCCAACAGGGAACTCCTACGAGCAGTACTTC CASSPTGNSYEQYF
TRBD1 many TRBJ2-6 TRBV12-3/TRBV12-4 TGTGCCAGCAGCCAACGGACAGGTGGACCCTCTGGGGCCAACGTCCTGACTTTC CASSQRTGGPSGANVLTF
TRBD2 many TRBJ2-3 TRBV6-5 TGTGCCAGCAGTTACCACGGGCTAGCGGGAGGAGCAGATACGCAGTATTTT CASSYHGLAGGADTQYF
NA NA TRBJ2-7 TRBV28 TGTGCCAGCAGAAAAACTAGTCCCGCGTACGAGCAGTACTTC CASRKTSPAYEQYF
NA many TRBJ2-5 TRBV5-1 TGCGCCAGCAGCGCCCCAACAGACTTTCAAGAGACCCAGTACTTC CASSAPTDFQETQYF
NA NA TRBJ2-7 TRBV11-2 TGTGCCAGCAGCTTAGCTCCGGGCGAGGGGTACGAGCAGTACTTC CASSLAPGEGYEQYF
NA many TRBJ2-7 TRBV7-4 TGTGCCAGCAAACCTGACTCCTACGAGCAGTACTTC CASKPDSYEQYF
TRBD1 many TRBJ1-5 TRBV7-2 TGTGCCAGCAGCCCCGGACAGGGGATCAATCAGCCCCAGCATTTT CASSPGQGINQPQHF
TRBD2 many TRBJ2-1 TRBV6-2/TRBV6-3 TGTGCCAGCAATCGCGGGGGATACAATGAGCAGTTCTTC CASNRGGYNEQFF
TRBD1 many TRBJ1-2 TRBV30 TGTGCCTGGAGTGTCGACAGGGGGCAAACCTTC CAWSVDRGQTF
NA many TRBJ1-4 TRBV7-9 TGTGCCAGCAGCTTAGCTGCAGGGTTTAATGAAAAACTGTTTTTT CASSLAAGFNEKLFF
NA many TRBJ2-7 TRBV20-1 TGCAGTGCTAGGCCCCGGGACGGCTCCTCCGAGCAGTACTTC CSARPRDGSSEQYF
NA few TRBJ1-1 TRBV30 TGTGCCTGGAGTAAGACCATCCGGGACGCCGTGGAAGCTTTCTTT CAWSKTIRDAVEAFF
NA NA TRBJ1-1 TRBV18 TGTGCCAGCTCACGAGGGACGAACACTGAAGCTTTCTTT CASSRGTNTEAFF
NA many TRBJ2-1 TRBV6-1 TGTGCCAGCAGTGTATCTAGCCTTGAGCAGTTCTTC CASSVSSLEQFF
TRBD2 many TRBJ2-7 TRBV20-1 TGCAGGGCCCTAAAGGAGACTAGCGGGAGCTCCTACGAGCAGTACTTC CRALKETSGSSYEQYF
NA many TRBJ2-7 TRBV6-5 TGTGCCAGCAGGACCGGGACCAAAATCTACGAGCAGTACTTC CASRTGTKIYEQYF
NA many TRBJ2-1 TRBV5-1 TGCGCCAGCAGCTTGGACAGCGTACTTGAGCAGTTCTTC CASSLDSVLEQFF
TRBD2 many TRBJ2-7 TRBV6-2/TRBV6-3 TGTGCCAGCAGGGAGGGACTAGCGGGAGGAAGAGAGCAGTACTTC CASREGLAGGREQYF
TRBD2 many TRBJ2-1 TRBV7-2 TGTGCCAGCAGCCCGGGACTAGCGGGACCTTACAATGAGCAGTTCTTC CASSPGLAGPYNEQFF